This is a list of T cell receptor beta chains from one sample in a study of shared clonotypes between healthy human individuals. Repertoires were generated with immunoSEQ multiplex PCR, while TCRdb's copy carries only in-frame clones and drops some. The data hold fewer than 600,000 clones, with approximately 77% observed a single time. What was sequenced was PBMCs. Receptors were obtained from a middle-aged woman in good health. Some clones in this sample may be carry-over from other donors' samples. CDR3s include the opening cysteine and the closing phenylalanine or tryptophan. The D gene is left open where the match is weak. Clone size, where shown, is once, few, many, or a class for clones that have expanded.

D	size	V	J	DNA	CDR3
TRBD2	-	TRBV29-1	TRBJ2-1	TGCAGCGCTGCGCGGGAGGGGGTCTACAATGAGCAGTTCTTC	CSAAREGVYNEQFF
TRBD2	-	TRBV5-1	TRBJ2-5	TGCGCCAGCAGCTACGGACTAGCGGGAGTTGGGGAGACCCAGTACTTC	CASSYGLAGVGETQYF
TRBD1	-	TRBV2	TRBJ1-5	TGTGCCAGCAAAGTAACCGGGACAGTAACTAATCAGCCCCAGCATTTT	CASKVTGTVTNQPQHF
-	few	TRBV7-8	TRBJ2-7	TGTGCCAGCAGCTTAGCGGGGACCTCCTACGAGCAGTACTTC	CASSLAGTSYEQYF
TRBD2	-	TRBV28	TRBJ2-1	TGTGCCAGCAGTTCGCCTCCGACTAGCGGATATAACAATGAGCAGTTCTTC	CASSSPPTSGYNNEQFF
TRBD1	few	TRBV7-8	TRBJ1-2	TGTGCCAGCAGCCCCAAGACAGGGATTAACTATGGCTACACCTTC	CASSPKTGINYGYTF
-	-	TRBV19	TRBJ2-3	TGTGCCAGTAGTATACCCCCCACTGGGACGCAGTATTTT	CASSIPPTGTQYF
-	-	TRBV7-2	TRBJ1-4	TGTGCCAGCAGCTGGGGGGCGCGGGAAGAAAAACTGTTTTTT	CASSWGAREEKLFF
-	-	TRBV5-1	TRBJ1-1	TGCGCCAGCAGCTTGATTCCAACTAACCAAAAGAGTACGGGACAAGTCACTGAAGCTTTCTTT	CASSLIPTNQKSTGQVTEAFF
TRBD2	-	TRBV4-1	TRBJ2-2	TGCGCCAGCAGGGTTTATGATTCAGCGGGAGCAAACGGGGAGCCGTTTTTT	CASRVYDSAGANGEPFF
-	-	TRBV7-3	TRBJ2-7	TGTGCCAGCAGCTCCCCGAGGAGGGGGAGCTCCACCTACGAGCAGTACTTC	CASSSPRRGSSTYEQYF
TRBD1	-	TRBV5-1	TRBJ1-3	TGCGCCAGCAGCTTGGGACAGGGGAGCTCTGGAAACACCATATATTTT	CASSLGQGSSGNTIYF
TRBD1	-	TRBV11-2	TRBJ2-7	TGTGCCAGCAGATGGACAGGAACCTACGAGCAGTACTTC	CASRWTGTYEQYF
TRBD2	-	TRBV28	TRBJ2-3	TGTGCCAGCGGCCAACTAGCGCGAAGCACAGATACGCAGTATTTT	CASGQLARSTDTQYF
-	many	TRBV20-1	TRBJ1-2	TGCAGTGCTTCAGGAGTTAGCTACACCTTC	CSASGVSYTF
-	-	TRBV28	TRBJ1-4	TGTGCCAGCAGTAGGACAGCAACTAATGAAAAACTGTTTTTT	CASSRTATNEKLFF
-	-	TRBV4-3	TRBJ2-1	TGCGCCAGCAGCCAAGACAAGGTCGGGACGGATAACAATGAGCAGTTCTTC	CASSQDKVGTDNNEQFF
-	-	TRBV5-6	TRBJ2-1	TGTGCCAGCAGCTTGGGACAGAGGGGAAACAATGAGCAGTTCTTC	CASSLGQRGNNEQFF
TRBD2	-	TRBV30	TRBJ2-3	TGTGCCTGGAGTGTGGGGACCGCTAGCGGGAGTAATACGCAGTATTTT	CAWSVGTASGSNTQYF
-	-	TRBV6-5	TRBJ1-3	TGTGCCAGCAGTGGCATGAGCTCTGGAAACACCATATATTTT	CASSGMSSGNTIYF
TRBD1	-	TRBV14	TRBJ2-7	TGTGCCAGCAGCACTACGTTTGGACAGGGAAACCCTTACGAGCAGTACTTC	CASSTTFGQGNPYEQYF
TRBD1	once	TRBV19	TRBJ2-7	TGTGCCAGTAGTCTCGGGACAGCCTCCTACGAGCAGTACTTC	CASSLGTASYEQYF
-	-	TRBV4-3	TRBJ1-5	TGCGCCAGCAGCCGGGACCCTGAGGGTCAGCCCCAGCATTTT	CASSRDPEGQPQHF
-	-	TRBV5-1	TRBJ2-7	TGCGCCAGCAGCTTGTACCCAGACTACGAGCAGTACTTC	CASSLYPDYEQYF
TRBD2	-	TRBV5-1	TRBJ2-7	TGCGCCAGCAGCTATGCGGGACTAGCGGGCTCCGAGCAGTACTTC	CASSYAGLAGSEQYF
-	many	TRBV11-1	TRBJ2-7	TGTGCCAGCAGCCTCCAGATCGGTGAGCAGTACTTC	CASSLQIGEQYF
-	-	TRBV10-3	TRBJ2-3	TGTGCCATCGGTGAGTACGCCACAGATACGCAGTATTTT	CAIGEYATDTQYF
-	-	TRBV6-1	TRBJ2-2	TGTGCCAGCAGTGAACGAGCTGGGGGCGGCCCCGGGGAGCTGTTTTTT	CASSERAGGGPGELFF
-	-	TRBV11-2	TRBJ2-7	TGTGCCAGCAGCTTAGCGACGACAGAGCAGTACTTC	CASSLATTEQYF
TRBD2	once	TRBV30	TRBJ2-1	TGTGCCTGGAGCACAGGGAATAGCGGGATGATCGATGAGCAGTTCTTC	CAWSTGNSGMIDEQFF
TRBD2	-	TRBV5-4	TRBJ2-5	TGTGCCAGCAGCTTAACTAGCGGGAGTGTTGAGACCCAGTACTTC	CASSLTSGSVETQYF
TRBD2	-	TRBV9	TRBJ2-4	TGTGCCAGCAGCTTAACCGGGACTAGCGTAAACATTCAGTACTTC	CASSLTGTSVNIQYF
-	-	TRBV11-2	TRBJ2-3	TGTGCCAGCAGCTTAGACCAGGGGCCAGATACGCAGTATTTT	CASSLDQGPDTQYF
-	-	TRBV11-2	TRBJ2-3	TGTGCCAGCAGCTTAGCCCTTGAGGACCTCACAGATACGCAGTATTTT	CASSLALEDLTDTQYF
-	-	TRBV5-1	TRBJ1-1	TGCGCCAGCAGCCGGGGGAATTCGGCTGAAGCTTTCTTT	CASSRGNSAEAFF
-	-	TRBV4-1	TRBJ1-2	TGCGCCAGCAGCCAAGATGGAGGACAGAACTATGGCTACACCTTC	CASSQDGGQNYGYTF
TRBD2	-	TRBV6-4	TRBJ2-7	TGTGCCAGCAGCTTACTAGCGGGGAATACCTACGAGCAGTACTTC	CASSLLAGNTYEQYF
-	-	TRBV7-2	TRBJ1-3	TGTGCCAGCAGCTCCGGACTCTCTGGAAACACCATATATTTT	CASSSGLSGNTIYF
-	-	TRBV19	TRBJ2-1	TGTGCCAGTAGACCTCCCTCCTACAATGAGCAGTTCTTC	CASRPPSYNEQFF
-	-	TRBV29-1	TRBJ2-1	TGCAGCTTCCGTTTTGGGACAAGCAATGAGCAGTTCTTC	CSFRFGTSNEQFF
TRBD1	-	TRBV5-1	TRBJ1-1	TGCGCCAGCAGCGACCGGGACAGGGGGGTCCCGAACACTGAAGCTTTCTTT	CASSDRDRGVPNTEAFF
-	-	TRBV18	TRBJ2-6	TGTGCCAGCTCACAACCAGGGAGTGGGGCCAACGTCCTGACTTTC	CASSQPGSGANVLTF
TRBD2	-	TRBV7-9	TRBJ2-2	TGTGCCAGCAGCCCACCGGGACTATCCAACACCGGGGAGCTGTTTTTT	CASSPPGLSNTGELFF
TRBD2	-	TRBV2	TRBJ2-7	TGTGCCAGCAGTGAGGGGCAGCGGGGCTACGAGCAGTACTTC	CASSEGQRGYEQYF
-	-	TRBV5-1	TRBJ1-1	TGCGCCAGCAGCTTGAACGGGGCCACTGAAGCTTTCTTT	CASSLNGATEAFF
-	-	TRBV2	TRBJ2-2	TGTGCCAGCAGTGTGATTGGAAACACCGGGGAGCTGTTTTTT	CASSVIGNTGELFF
-	-	TRBV14	TRBJ2-1	TGTGCCAGCAGCCCCAGAAGGGCGGCTAGCGTTAATGAGCAGTTCTTC	CASSPRRAASVNEQFF
TRBD1	once	TRBV7-4	TRBJ1-2	TGTGCCAGCAGTCCCCGGGGTCGGGACAGCTATGGCTACACCTTC	CASSPRGRDSYGYTF
-	-	TRBV2	TRBJ2-1	TGTGCCAGCAGTGAAAGGCAGGGGGGGATATACAATGAGCAGTTCTTC	CASSERQGGIYNEQFF